The 5 T cell receptor beta chains below all came from one sample that was sequenced in a study of CD8 T cells in ankylosing spondylitis. TCRdb re-derived calls from the 5' RACE reads in MiXCR, one entry per CDR3 protein. The sample lists more than 150,000 distinct CDR3 sequences; 18% were seen once. What was sequenced was blood, either unsorted or a sorted T cell fraction (not recorded which). These receptors all stem from a male donor aged 10-30 years with ankylosing spondylitis or in good health (not recorded which).

This clonotype was picked up many times. The V gene is TRBV27, the J gene TRBJ1-4; 9 bases match TRBD1. J gave up 8 bases and V 6 bases, and 7 bases lay outside the gene matches. Germline V CDR1 and CDR2: MNHEY, SMNVEV (reference sequence). The CDR3 has 14 amino acids. The chain's CDR3 is CASSPGTGSEKLFF. CDR3 sequence (DNA): TGTGCCAGCAGCCCCGGGACAGGGAGCGAAAAACTGTTTTTT.

This clonotype appeared once. This sequence joins TRBV14 and TRBJ2-3, with no clear D. V lost 5 bases and J 0 bases, leaving 9 bases between the germline ends. The CDR3 totals 14 residues. The germline gives CDR1 SGHDN, CDR2 FVKESK. The CDR3 DNA reads TGTGCCAGCAGCTTCGCCGCTAGCACAGATACGCAGTATTTT. The encoded protein is CASSFAASTDTQYF.

This clonotype was recorded a few times. V is TRBV18 and J is TRBJ1-5; D is unclear. Trimming took off 4 bases at V and 3 bases at J, with 10 bases between the two ends. Germline loops: CDR1 KGHSH, CDR2 LQKENI. This CDR3 is 14 amino acids long. The CDR3 bases are TGTGCCAGCTCACTCCCAGCGGACAATCAGCCCCAGCATTTT. Amino acids: CASSLPADNQPQHF.

The table lists this clonotype with many counts. The chain recombines TRBV20-1 with TRBJ1-4; tentative D call: TRBD1 (6 bases). Per the germline V gene, CDR1 is DFQATT and CDR2 is SNEGSKA (reference sequence). The CDR3 length is 13 residues. The V gene lost 6 bases and the J gene lost 10 bases, with 18 bases spanning the gap. The CDR3 sequence: CSARPGVEGKLFF. The CDR3 coding sequence is TGCAGTGCCCGTCCAGGGGTTGAGGGAAAACTGTTTTTT.

This clonotype showed up many times. This chain uses TRBV29-1 with TRBJ2-7, with 8 bases lining up with TRBD2. Looked up from germline, CDR1 is SQVTM and CDR2 is ANQGSEA. V was pared by 3 bases and J by 0 bases, with 7 bases of the junction left unmatched. The CDR3 runs 15 residues. The CDR3 is CSVDGGGRSSYEQYF. In nucleotides, the CDR3 is TGCAGCGTTGACGGGGGGGGCAGGAGCTCCTACGAGCAGTACTTC.